These 32 T cell receptor beta chains share one sample of origin, sequenced in a study of cytomegalovirus exposure and HLA in healthy donors. The PCR was carried out with 60 Vbeta primers and 13 Jbeta primers. The table came from immunoSEQ multiplex PCR; TCRdb's copy has only in-frame clones and leaves some out. Among approximately 120,000 clones, about 80% were seen once, and the ten largest hold 1.2%. The material sequenced was PBMCs. The source of these receptors is a middle-aged man in good health and CMV-seronegative.

V gene TRBV7-2 combines with J gene TRBJ2-5, with TRBD2 matching over 14 bases. The V segment lost 5 bases and the J segment 5 bases; nucleotides outside the gene matches: 4. The germline gives CDR1 SGHTA, CDR2 FQGNSA. The CDR3 is 15 residues long. The CDR3, as DNA: TGTGCCAGCAGCCTCGGACTAGCGGGAGGCGAGACCCAGTACTTC. It codes for CASSLGLAGGETQYF.

The CDR3 nucleotides are TGCAGCGTTGGGGCCCAGAGTGGCTACACCTTC. It specifies CSVGAQSGYTF. This chain uses TRBV29-1 with TRBJ1-2; D is ambiguous. The CDR3 loop spans 11 amino acids. The ends were cut back, 4 bases at V and 7 bases at J, with 10 bases in the middle. Germline values: CDR1 SQVTM, CDR2 ANQGSEA.

This clone was counted a single time. The V gene is TRBV28, the J gene TRBJ2-7, with a weak D call TRBD2 (6 bases). Trimming left V 5 bases short and J 1 base short, with 12 bases between. The germline V gene has CDR1 MDHEN and CDR2 SYDVKM. This CDR3 is built from 14 residues. The CDR3 nucleotides read TGTGCCAGCAGTCGAGAGGCGGGATCCTACGAGCAGTACTTC. It specifies CASSREAGSYEQYF.

This chain links TRBV5-6 with TRBJ1-1, with TRBD1 matching over 8 bases. V lost 1 base to trimming and J lost 5 bases; unmatched junction nucleotides: 10. The CDR3 consists of 16 residues. The germline CDR1 and CDR2 sequences are SGHDT and YYEEEE. CDR3 sequence reads: CASSLRLGRQGTEAFF. The CDR3 DNA reads as TGTGCCAGCAGCTTGAGGTTAGGGAGACAGGGGACTGAAGCTTTCTTT.

This clone was picked up a small number of times. The chain has TRBV7-2 and TRBJ1-2; TRBD1 is a possible D gene (6 bases). CDR1 and CDR2 (germline): SGHTA, FQGNSA. This CDR3 contains 14 residues. V lost 5 bases and J lost 3, with 13 bases in between. The CDR3 is CASSPKTGHYGYTF. CDR3 sequence (DNA): TGTGCCAGCAGCCCTAAGACAGGACACTATGGCTACACCTTC.

The chain uses TRBV28 and TRBJ2-1, with 7 bases that match TRBD1. Per the germline V gene, CDR1 is MDHEN and CDR2 is SYDVKM. V lost 6 bases, J lost 9 bases, and 5 bases stayed unmatched. CDR3 length: 12 residues. The CDR3 reads CASSSRQGEQFF. CDR3 bases: TGTGCCAGCAGCTCCAGACAGGGTGAGCAGTTCTTC.

The gene calls are TRBV25-1 and TRBJ2-3, with 8 nucleotides matching TRBD1. In germline, CDR1 is MGHDK, CDR2 SYGVNS. Germline trimming cut 3 bases from V and 6 bases from J; bases unmatched to any gene: 8. The CDR3 length is 15 residues. The CDR3 coding sequence is TGTGCCAGCAGTGAGCAAAGGGCAGGGGGCGATACGCAGTATTTT. Protein: CASSEQRAGGDTQYF.

V and J are TRBV6-5 and TRBJ2-5; 7 nucleotides match TRBD1. V lost 6 bases, J lost 6 bases, and 10 bases stayed unmatched. The CDR3 contains 14 residues. In germline, CDR1 is MNHEY, CDR2 SVGAGI. The CDR3 coding sequence is TGTGCCAGCAGCAAAGGGACAGCGGTGAAGACCCAGTACTTC. Protein: CASSKGTAVKTQYF.

The rearrangement joins TRBV11-2 to TRBJ1-1; no clear D. The ends were cut back, 0 bases at V and 2 bases at J, with 10 bases in the middle. This CDR3 has 15 residues. From germline, CDR1 is SGHAT and CDR2 FQNNGV. CDR3 sequence: CASSLEVARNTEAFF. The CDR3 nucleotides are TGTGCCAGCAGCTTAGAGGTCGCGAGAAACACTGAAGCTTTCTTT. Combining the CDR3 with reference TRBV11-2 and TRBJ1-1 gives the whole variable domain EAGVAQSPRYKIIEKRQSVAFWCNPISGHATLYWYQQILGQGPKLLIQFQNNGVVDDSQLPKDRFSAERLKGVDSTLKIQPAKLEDSAVYLCASSLEVARNTEAFFGQGTRLTVV.

The chain carries TRBV9 and TRBJ1-5; tentatively, D is TRBD1 (6 bases). The CDR3 consists of 19 residues. Trimming removed 4 bases at V and 0 bases at J, with 23 bases between. CDR1 and CDR2 from the germline V gene are SGDLS and YYNGEE. CDR3 sequence: CASSSRKVRQVYSNQPQHF. Written as DNA, the CDR3 is TGTGCCAGCAGCTCCCGAAAGGTACGACAGGTATATAGCAATCAGCCCCAGCATTTT.

V is TRBV7-3 and J is TRBJ2-1; TRBD2 matches at 8 bases. The germline V gene has CDR1 SGHTA and CDR2 FQGTGA. The V gene end was trimmed by 5 bases and the J gene end by 3 bases; junction bases not matched to a gene: 6. The CDR3 totals 15 residues. CDR3 loop: CASSPQAGDYNEQFF. CDR3 sequence (DNA): TGTGCCAGCAGCCCACAAGCGGGAGACTACAATGAGCAGTTCTTC.

This sequence joins TRBV10-3 and TRBJ2-7; 11 nucleotides align to TRBD2. The V and J ends lost 10 bases and 4 bases, in that order; junction bases with no gene match: 6. The CDR3 loop spans 13 amino acids. Per the germline V gene, CDR1 is ENHRY and CDR2 is SYGVKD. The CDR3 is CATGTSGSYEQYF. For the CDR3, the DNA is TGTGCCACCGGGACTAGCGGTTCTTACGAGCAGTACTTC.

The V gene is TRBV6-5, the J gene TRBJ1-2, with 10 bases matching TRBD1. Per the germline V gene, CDR1 is MNHEY and CDR2 is SVGAGI. This CDR3 has 14 amino acids. V shed 6 bases and J 6 bases; nucleotides not matched to a gene: 7. CDR3 sequence reads: CASRGTGEWDGYTF. CDR3 bases: TGTGCCAGCAGGGGGACAGGGGAGTGGGATGGCTACACCTTC.

The V gene is TRBV6-5, the J gene TRBJ2-3; 13 bases line up with TRBD2. In germline, CDR1 is MNHEY, CDR2 SVGAGI. The V gene end was trimmed by 6 bases and the J gene end by 4 bases; junction bases not matched to a gene: 4. The CDR3 contains 15 residues. CDR3 coding DNA: TGTGCCAGCAGACCCACTAGCGGGAGGGCAGATACGCAGTATTTT. Translation gives CASRPTSGRADTQYF.

The V and J genes are TRBV14 and TRBJ2-5; D not certain. The CDR3 contains 12 residues. Germline V CDR1 and CDR2: SGHDN, FVKESK. V lost 1 base, J lost 4 bases, and 4 bases lay in between. As DNA, the CDR3 is TGTGCCAGCAGCCAAGTGAGAGAGACCCAGTACTTC. Translated, it gives CASSQVRETQYF. Based on the CDR3 plus reference TRBV14 and TRBJ2-5, the full variable domain is EAGVTQFPSHSVIEKGQTVTLRCDPISGHDNLYWYRRVMGKEIKFLLHFVKESKQDESGMPNNRFLAERTGGTYSTLKVQPAELEDSGVYFCASSQVRETQYFGPGTRLLVL.

The chain couples TRBV18 to TRBJ1-2; TRBD1 aligns across 7 bases. From germline, CDR1 is KGHSH and CDR2 LQKENI. Unmatched junction bases numbered 6, after V lost 6 bases and J lost 8 bases. This CDR3 comprises 12 residues. The CDR3 reads CASSLSGGGYTF. CDR3 DNA: TGTGCCAGCTCGCTTTCAGGGGGAGGCTACACCTTC.

The chain has TRBV18 and TRBJ2-7; 10 bases agree with TRBD1. CDR1 is KGHSH, CDR2 LQKENI, per germline. The CDR3 totals 14 residues. V shed 4 bases and J 4 bases; nucleotides not matched to a gene: 4. The CDR3 coding sequence is TGTGCCAGCTCACATGGGACAGGGGATTACGAGCAGTACTTC. Protein: CASSHGTGDYEQYF.

The genes are TRBV11-2 and TRBJ1-4, with 7 bases lining up with TRBD1. V lost 0 bases to trimming and J lost 8 bases; unmatched junction nucleotides: 18. The CDR3 runs to 19 residues. Germline V gives CDR1 SGHAT, CDR2 FQNNGV. Written as DNA, the CDR3 is TGTGCCAGCAGCTTAGATCAAGAACGAACAGGGGCGAAACAGGAAAAACTGTTTTTT. Translated, it gives CASSLDQERTGAKQEKLFF.

The J gene is TRBJ2-7, the V gene TRBV6-6; 16 positions match TRBD2. With 6 bases clipped from V and 5 bases from J, the junction kept 4 bases outside the gene matches. The CDR3 runs 15 residues. Germline V gene data show CDR1 as MNHNY and CDR2 as SVGAGI (reference sequence). CDR3 DNA: TGTGCCAGCAGGGGACTAGCGGGAGGGCCTGACGAGCAGTACTTC. This translates into CASRGLAGGPDEQYF.

This chain uses TRBV28 with TRBJ2-6, with 8 bases identical to TRBD1. Germline CDR1 is MDHEN and CDR2 is SYDVKM. V shed 5 bases, J shed 0 bases, and the junction held 9 bases outside the gene matches. The CDR3 sequence is 18 residues long. CDR3 sequence reads: CASSPDRGGSSGANVLTF. CDR3 DNA: TGTGCCAGCAGTCCCGACAGGGGAGGCTCCTCTGGGGCCAACGTCCTGACTTTC. The full variable domain, in which reference TRBV28 and TRBJ2-6 provide the parts outside the CDR3, is DVKVTQSSRYLVKRTGEKVFLECVQDMDHENMFWYRQDPGLGLRLIYFSYDVKMKEKGDIPEGYSVSREKKERFSLILESASTNQTSMYLCASSPDRGGSSGANVLTFGAGSRLTVL.

This clone was seen only a few times. This chain joins TRBV18 and TRBJ2-1; 9 bases align to TRBD1. Looked up from germline, CDR1 is KGHSH and CDR2 is LQKENI. Losses at the gene ends were 5 bases for V and 7 bases for J; bases not matched to a gene: 12. This CDR3 is built from 16 residues. In DNA, the CDR3 is TGTGCCAGCTCAGCGGCCGGGACAGGGATTAGAAATGAGCAGTTCTTC. Translation: CASSAAGTGIRNEQFF. Supplemented by reference TRBV18 and TRBJ2-1, the full variable domain reads NAGVMQNPRHLVRRRGQEARLRCSPMKGHSHVYWYRQLPEEGLKFMVYLQKENIIDESGMPKERFSAEFPKEGPSILRIQQVVRGDSAAYFCASSAAGTGIRNEQFFGPGTRLTVL.

The CDR3 region is CASSLASTSSGANVLTF. The CDR3 nucleotides are TGTGCCAGCAGCTTAGCGTCGACATCCTCTGGGGCCAACGTCCTGACTTTC. This rearrangement joins TRBV7-9 to TRBJ2-6; D remains ambiguous. Germline CDR1 and CDR2: SEHNR and FQNEAQ (reference sequence). The CDR3 contains 17 residues. V was trimmed by 0 bases and J by 0 bases, leaving 9 bases between them.

The CDR3 loop is CASSSTSGRTDTQYF. CDR3 nucleotide sequence: TGTGCCAGCTCATCGACTAGCGGGAGGACAGATACGCAGTATTTT. This rearrangement joins TRBV18 to TRBJ2-3; TRBD2 matches 13 bases. Trimming cost V 5 bases and J 3 bases; bases outside gene matches: 2. CDR1 is KGHSH, CDR2 LQKENI, per germline. CDR3 length: 15 residues.

V usage is TRBV29-1 and J usage is TRBJ2-3; 7 bases agree with TRBD2. This CDR3 region has 15 residues. V lost 5 bases to trimming and J lost 6 bases; unmatched junction nucleotides: 14. Germline-derived CDR1 and CDR2 are SQVTM and ANQGSEA. This CDR3 reads CSVSNKRGTRDTQYF. The CDR3 nucleotides are TGCAGCGTTTCCAATAAGCGGGGCACACGGGATACGCAGTATTTT.

This clone is labeled medium-sized. CDR3 nucleotide sequence: TGCAGCGTTCAAGGACAGGTCTCCTACACCTTC. It specifies CSVQGQVSYTF. The chain recombines TRBV29-1 with TRBJ1-2; TRBD1 aligns across 7 bases. Trimming at V came to 5 bases and at J to 10 bases, leaving 7 bases not matched to a gene. The germline CDR1 and CDR2 sequences are SQVTM and ANQGSEA. The CDR3 contains 11 residues. Complete variable domain (other parts from reference TRBV29-1 and TRBJ1-2): SAVISQKPSRDICQRGTSLTIQCQVDSQVTMMFWYRQQPGQSLTLIATANQGSEATYESGFVIDKFPISRPNLTFSTLTVSNMSPEDSSIYLCSVQGQVSYTFGSGTRLTVV.

The genes are TRBV4-1 and TRBJ2-7, with a possible D match to TRBD2 (6 bases). Germline CDR1 reads MGHRA; CDR2 reads YSYEKL. The CDR3 contains 15 residues. Trimming stripped 1 base from V and 7 bases from J, with 17 bases between. Here the CDR3 reads CASSQASGEGWEQYF. CDR3 sequence (DNA): TGCGCCAGCAGCCAAGCTTCGGGAGAAGGTTGGGAGCAGTACTTC.

This clone was recorded once. The chain uses TRBV27 and TRBJ1-4, with TRBD1 matching 8 bases. Germline-derived CDR1 and CDR2 are MNHEY and SMNVEV (reference sequence). The CDR3 runs 14 residues. Trimming cost V 2 bases and J 5 bases; bases outside gene matches: 1. In DNA form, the CDR3 reads TGTGCCAGCAGTTTACAGGGGGCGAATGAAAAACTGTTTTTT. It is translated as CASSLQGANEKLFF.

This sequence joins TRBV18 and TRBJ1-5; D not certain. Germline CDR1 is KGHSH and CDR2 is LQKENI. V lost 2 bases and J 0 bases, leaving 5 bases between the germline ends. The CDR3 loop spans 14 amino acids. This CDR3 is CASSPSISNQPQHF. The CDR3 coding sequence is TGTGCCAGCTCACCAAGCATTAGCAATCAGCCCCAGCATTTT.

The CDR3 sequence is CASSLVHGSTYNEQFF. CDR3 DNA sequence: TGTGCCAGCAGCTTAGTGCACGGGAGCACCTACAATGAGCAGTTCTTC. V gene TRBV7-2 combines with J gene TRBJ2-1; tentative D call: TRBD2 (6 bases). The CDR3 is 16 amino acids. Trimming stripped 1 base from V and 2 bases from J, with 12 bases between. Germline loops: CDR1 SGHTA, CDR2 FQGNSA.

The sample holds a few counts of this clone. This chain connects TRBV7-8 to TRBJ2-1, with a possible D match to TRBD2 (6 bases). The CDR3 length is 16 residues. CDR1 is SGHVS and CDR2 is FQNEAQ in the germline V gene. Trimming removed 5 bases from V and 8 bases from J, with 22 bases in between. The CDR3 nucleotides read TGTGCCAGCAGCCATAATAAAAACGGGGGACCCCATGAGCAGTTCTTC. Translating it yields CASSHNKNGGPHEQFF.

V usage is TRBV4-3 and J usage is TRBJ2-1; 12 bases are shared with TRBD2. There are 17 residues in the CDR3. Per germline, CDR1 LGHNA and CDR2 YSLEER. J gave up 7 bases and V 1 base, and 8 bases lay outside the gene matches. The CDR3 sequence: CASSQGTSGISWNEQFF. The CDR3 bases are TGCGCCAGCAGCCAAGGGACTAGCGGGATATCGTGGAATGAGCAGTTCTTC.

CDR3 DNA sequence: TGCGCCAGCAGCCAAGTAGGTAGCGGGAGGTCACCCCGGTGGACCCAGTACTTC. As protein: CASSQVGSGRSPRWTQYF. V is TRBV4-1 and J is TRBJ2-5; TRBD2 aligns across 10 bases. The CDR3 length is 18 residues. Germline-derived CDR1 and CDR2 are MGHRA and YSYEKL. J was trimmed by 7 bases and V by 1 base; bases with no gene match: 15.